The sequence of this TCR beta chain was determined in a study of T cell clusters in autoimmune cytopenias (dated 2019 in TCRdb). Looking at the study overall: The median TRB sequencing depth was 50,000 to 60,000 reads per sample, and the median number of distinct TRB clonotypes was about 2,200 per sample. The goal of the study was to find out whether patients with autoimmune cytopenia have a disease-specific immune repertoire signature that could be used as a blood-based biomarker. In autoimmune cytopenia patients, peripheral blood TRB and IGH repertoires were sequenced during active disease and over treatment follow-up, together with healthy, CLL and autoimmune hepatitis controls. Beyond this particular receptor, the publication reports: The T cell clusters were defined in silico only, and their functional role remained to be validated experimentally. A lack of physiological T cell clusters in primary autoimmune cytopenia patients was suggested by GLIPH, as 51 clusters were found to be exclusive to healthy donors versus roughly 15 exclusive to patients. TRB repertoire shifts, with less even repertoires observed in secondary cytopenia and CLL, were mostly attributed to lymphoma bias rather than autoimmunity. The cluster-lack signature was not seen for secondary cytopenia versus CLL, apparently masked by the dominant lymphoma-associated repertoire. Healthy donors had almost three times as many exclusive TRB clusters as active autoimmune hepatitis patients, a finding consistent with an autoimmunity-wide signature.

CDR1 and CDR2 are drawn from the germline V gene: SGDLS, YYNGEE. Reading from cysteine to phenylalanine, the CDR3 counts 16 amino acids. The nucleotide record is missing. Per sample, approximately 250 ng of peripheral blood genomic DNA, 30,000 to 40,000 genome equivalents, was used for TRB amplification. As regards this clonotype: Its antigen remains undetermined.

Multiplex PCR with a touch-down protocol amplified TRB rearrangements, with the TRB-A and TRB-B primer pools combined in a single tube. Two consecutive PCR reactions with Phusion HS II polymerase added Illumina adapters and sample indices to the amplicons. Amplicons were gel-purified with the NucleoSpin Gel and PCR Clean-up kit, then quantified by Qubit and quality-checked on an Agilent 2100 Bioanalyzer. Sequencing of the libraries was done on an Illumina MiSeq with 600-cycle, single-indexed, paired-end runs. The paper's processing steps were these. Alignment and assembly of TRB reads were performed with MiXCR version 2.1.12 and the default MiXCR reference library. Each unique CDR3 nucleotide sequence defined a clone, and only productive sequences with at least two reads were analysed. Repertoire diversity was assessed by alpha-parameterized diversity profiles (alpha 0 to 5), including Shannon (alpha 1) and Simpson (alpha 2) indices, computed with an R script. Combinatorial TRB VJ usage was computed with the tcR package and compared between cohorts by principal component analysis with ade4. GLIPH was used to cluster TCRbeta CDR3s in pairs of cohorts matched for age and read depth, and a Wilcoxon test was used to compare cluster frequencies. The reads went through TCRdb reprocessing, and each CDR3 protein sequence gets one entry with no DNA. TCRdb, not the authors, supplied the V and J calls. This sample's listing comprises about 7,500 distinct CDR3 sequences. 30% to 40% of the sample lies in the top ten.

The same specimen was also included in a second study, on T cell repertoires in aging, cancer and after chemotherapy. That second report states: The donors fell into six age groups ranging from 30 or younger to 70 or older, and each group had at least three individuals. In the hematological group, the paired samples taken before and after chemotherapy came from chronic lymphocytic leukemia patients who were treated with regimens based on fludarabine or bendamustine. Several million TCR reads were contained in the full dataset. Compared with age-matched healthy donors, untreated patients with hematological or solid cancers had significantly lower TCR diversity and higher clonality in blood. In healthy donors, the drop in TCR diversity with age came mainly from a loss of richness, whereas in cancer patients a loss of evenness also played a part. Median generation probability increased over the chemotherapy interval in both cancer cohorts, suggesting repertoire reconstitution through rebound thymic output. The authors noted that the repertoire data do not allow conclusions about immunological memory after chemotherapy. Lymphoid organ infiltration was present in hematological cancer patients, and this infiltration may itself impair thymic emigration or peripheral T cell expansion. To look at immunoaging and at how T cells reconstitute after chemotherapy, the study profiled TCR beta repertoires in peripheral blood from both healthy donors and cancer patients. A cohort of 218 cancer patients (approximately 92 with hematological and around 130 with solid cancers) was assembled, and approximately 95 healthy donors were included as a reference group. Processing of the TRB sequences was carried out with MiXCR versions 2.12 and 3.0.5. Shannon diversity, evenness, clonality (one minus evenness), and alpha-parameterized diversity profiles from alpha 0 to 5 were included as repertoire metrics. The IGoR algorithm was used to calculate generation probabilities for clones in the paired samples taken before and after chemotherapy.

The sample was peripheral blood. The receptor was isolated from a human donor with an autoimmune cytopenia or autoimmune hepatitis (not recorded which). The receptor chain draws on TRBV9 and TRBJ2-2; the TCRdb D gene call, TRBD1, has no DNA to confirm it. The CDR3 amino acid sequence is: CASSVSPRAGTGELFF. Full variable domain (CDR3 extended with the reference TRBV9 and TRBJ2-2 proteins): DSGVTQTPKHLITATGQRVTLRCSPRSGDLSVYWYQQSLDQGLQFLIQYYNGEERAKGNILERFSAQQFPDLHSELNLSSLELGDSALYFCASSVSPRAGTGELFFGEGSRLTVL.